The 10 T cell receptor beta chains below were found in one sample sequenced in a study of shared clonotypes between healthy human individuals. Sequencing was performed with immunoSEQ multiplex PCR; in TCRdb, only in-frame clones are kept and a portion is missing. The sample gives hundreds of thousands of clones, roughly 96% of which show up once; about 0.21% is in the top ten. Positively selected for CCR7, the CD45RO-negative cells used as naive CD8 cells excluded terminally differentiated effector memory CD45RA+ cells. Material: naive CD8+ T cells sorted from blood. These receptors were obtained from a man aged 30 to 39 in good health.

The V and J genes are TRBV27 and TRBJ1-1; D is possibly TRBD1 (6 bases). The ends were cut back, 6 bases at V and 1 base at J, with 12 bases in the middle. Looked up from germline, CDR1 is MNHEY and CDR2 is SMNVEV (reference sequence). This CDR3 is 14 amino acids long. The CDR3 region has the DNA TGTGCCAGCAGCGTACAGGGATGGAACACTGAAGCTTTCTTT. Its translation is CASSVQGWNTEAFF.

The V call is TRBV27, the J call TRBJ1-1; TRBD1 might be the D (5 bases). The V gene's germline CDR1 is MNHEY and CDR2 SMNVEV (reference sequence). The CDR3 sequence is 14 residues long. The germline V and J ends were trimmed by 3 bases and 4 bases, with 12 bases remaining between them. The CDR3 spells CASSFLGESTEAFF. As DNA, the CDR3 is TGTGCCAGCAGTTTCTTGGGGGAAAGCACTGAAGCTTTCTTT.

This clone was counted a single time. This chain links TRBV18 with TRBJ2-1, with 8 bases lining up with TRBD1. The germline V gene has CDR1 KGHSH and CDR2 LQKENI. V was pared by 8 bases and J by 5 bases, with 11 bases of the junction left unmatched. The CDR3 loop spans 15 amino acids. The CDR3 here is CASRHSGQVNNEQFF. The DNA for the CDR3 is TGTGCCAGCCGACACTCGGGACAGGTAAACAATGAGCAGTTCTTC.

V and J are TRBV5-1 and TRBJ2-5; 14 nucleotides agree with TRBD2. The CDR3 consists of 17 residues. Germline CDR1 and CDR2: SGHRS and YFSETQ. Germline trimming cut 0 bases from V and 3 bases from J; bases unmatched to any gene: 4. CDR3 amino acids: CASSLEGLAGVEETQYF. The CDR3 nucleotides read TGCGCCAGCAGCTTGGAGGGACTAGCGGGAGTGGAAGAGACCCAGTACTTC.

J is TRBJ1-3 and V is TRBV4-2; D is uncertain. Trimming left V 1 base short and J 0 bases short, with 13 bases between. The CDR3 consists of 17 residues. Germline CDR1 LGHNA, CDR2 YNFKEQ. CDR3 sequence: CASSQAAGQYSGNTIYF. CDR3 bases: TGTGCCAGCAGCCAAGCGGCAGGCCAATACTCTGGAAACACCATATATTTT.

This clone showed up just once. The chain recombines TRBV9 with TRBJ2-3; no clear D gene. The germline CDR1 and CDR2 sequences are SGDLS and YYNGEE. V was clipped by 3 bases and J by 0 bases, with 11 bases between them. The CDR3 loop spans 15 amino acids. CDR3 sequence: CASSAFDSSTDTQYF. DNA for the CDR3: TGTGCCAGCAGCGCCTTCGACTCTAGCACAGATACGCAGTATTTT.

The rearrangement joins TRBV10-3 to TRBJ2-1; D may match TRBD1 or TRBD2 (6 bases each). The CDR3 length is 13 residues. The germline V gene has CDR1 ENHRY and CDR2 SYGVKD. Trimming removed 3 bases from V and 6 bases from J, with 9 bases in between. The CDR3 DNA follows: TGTGCCATCAGTGATGGGGGGCGCAATGAGCAGTTCTTC. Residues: CAISDGGRNEQFF.

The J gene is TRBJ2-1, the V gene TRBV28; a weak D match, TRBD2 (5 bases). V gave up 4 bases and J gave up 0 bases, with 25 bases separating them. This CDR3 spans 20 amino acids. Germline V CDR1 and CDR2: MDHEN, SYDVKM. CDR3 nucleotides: TGTGCCAGCAGTTCCCCTCCCCCTGAGGGCCTGGTTAGCTCCTACAATGAGCAGTTCTTC. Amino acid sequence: CASSSPPPEGLVSSYNEQFF.

The CDR3 coding sequence is TGTGCCATCACCCGGGGGTCTGGCTACAATGAGCAGTTCTTC. This translates into CAITRGSGYNEQFF. The chain employs TRBV10-3 and TRBJ2-1, with a weak D call TRBD2 (6 bases). The CDR3 has 14 amino acids. Trimming took off 7 bases at V and 3 bases at J, with 13 bases between the two ends. Germline-derived CDR1 and CDR2 are ENHRY and SYGVKD.

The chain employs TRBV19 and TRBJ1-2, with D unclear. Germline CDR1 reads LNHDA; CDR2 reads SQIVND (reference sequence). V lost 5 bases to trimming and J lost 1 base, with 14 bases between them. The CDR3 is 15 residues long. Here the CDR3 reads CASSLHSPFNYGYTF. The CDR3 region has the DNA TGTGCCAGTAGTCTCCACAGTCCCTTTAACTATGGCTACACCTTC.